This passage covers 13 T cell receptor beta chains from one sample sequenced in a study of HIV-infected patients and healthy controls. TCRdb ran MiXCR on the 5' RACE reads and lists one entry per CDR3 protein. In the table there are tens of thousands of distinct CDR3 sequences, approximately 15% of which are singletons. Specimen: CD4+ T cells from blood. All receptors derive from a human donor in good health.

This clonotype was picked up a small number of times. V gene TRBV19 combines with J gene TRBJ1-1; D not resolved. With 3 bases removed from V and 1 base from J, the gap between germline ends came to 9 bases. Germline V gene lookup returns CDR1 LNHDA and CDR2 SQIVND (reference sequence). The length of the CDR3 is 14 residues. The CDR3 nucleotides read TGTGCCAGTAGTATTGAGGGCCGGAACACTGAAGCTTTCTTT. This sequence encodes CASSIEGRNTEAFF.

In this sample, this clonotype turned up a few times. The chain uses TRBV5-1 and TRBJ2-1; D is ambiguous. CDR3 length: 16 residues. The germline V and J ends were trimmed by 1 base and 6 bases, with 17 bases remaining between them. Per germline, CDR1 SGHRS and CDR2 YFSETQ. The CDR3 sequence: CASSLQFGVLSNEQFF. The CDR3 coding sequence is TGCGCCAGCAGCTTGCAATTTGGGGTTTTAAGCAATGAGCAGTTCTTC.

V is TRBV5-1 and J is TRBJ2-5; D ambiguous. Germline V CDR1 and CDR2: SGHRS, YFSETQ. The CDR3 spans 13 residues. The V gene lost 4 bases and the J gene lost 2 bases, with 9 bases spanning the gap. CDR3 sequence (DNA): TGCGCCAGCAGCCTACCCCATCAAGAGACCCAGTACTTC. This translates into CASSLPHQETQYF.

The V and J genes are TRBV12-3 or TRBV12-4 and TRBJ2-5; possibly TRBD1 for D (5 bases). The length of the CDR3 is 12 residues. Trimming removed 5 bases at V and 2 bases at J, with 6 bases between. The CDR3 DNA reads as TGTGCCAGCAGTAGACAGCAAGAGACCCAGTACTTC. The encoded protein is CASSRQQETQYF.

The chain uses TRBV30 and TRBJ2-1; D call uncertain. The V and J ends lost 0 bases and 6 bases respectively, with 6 bases between them. CDR3 size: 12 residues. The germline V gene has CDR1 GTSNPN and CDR2 SVGIG (reference sequence). The chain's CDR3 is CAWSVPSNEQFF. CDR3 nucleotides: TGTGCCTGGAGTGTACCCAGCAATGAGCAGTTCTTC.

This clonotype has a count of ten or more. CDR3 nucleotide sequence: TGTGCCAGCAGGACGCTACAGGGGGCGAACGAGCAGTACTTC. Amino acid sequence: CASRTLQGANEQYF. V is TRBV28 and J is TRBJ2-7; 9 nucleotides line up with TRBD1. The CDR3 loop spans 14 amino acids. Per germline, CDR1 MDHEN and CDR2 SYDVKM. Germline trimming cut 6 bases from V and 5 bases from J; bases unmatched to any gene: 8.

The chain has TRBV5-4 and TRBJ2-5; 7 bases map to TRBD1. CDR3 size: 15 residues. With V trimmed by 6 bases and J by 4 bases, 12 bases remained unmatched. Germline lookup yields CDR1 SGHNT and CDR2 YYREEE (reference sequence). The CDR3 DNA is TGTGCCAGCACCCCTTTAAAGGGGGCGGGAGAGACCCAGTACTTC. Amino acid sequence: CASTPLKGAGETQYF.

On this clonotype itself: One end of the junction fails to match germline, which may point to a read error. This rearrangement joins TRBV27 to TRBJ2-7; 11 bases match TRBD2. CDR1 and CDR2 (germline): MNHEY, SMNVEV (reference sequence). The CDR3 is 13 residues long. As DNA, the CDR3 is TGTGCCAGCAGGTTAGCGGGAGGGAACGAGCAGAACTTC. It encodes CASRLAGGNEQNF.

At least ten counts were recorded for this clonotype. This chain uses TRBV20-1 with TRBJ1-5; D is ambiguous. With 6 bases removed from V and 6 bases from J, the gap between germline ends came to 24 bases. This CDR3 region has 16 residues. Germline V gene data show CDR1 as DFQATT and CDR2 as SNEGSKA (reference sequence). In nucleotides, the CDR3 is TGCAGTGCCGACCCCGTAGGGCCGCCCTTGGGTCAGCCCCAGCATTTT. Its translation is CSADPVGPPLGQPQHF.

V gene TRBV30 combines with J gene TRBJ1-6, with TRBD1 matching over 7 bases. CDR1 and CDR2 (germline): GTSNPN, SVGIG (reference sequence). The ends lost 5 bases at V and 0 bases at J; junction bases unmatched: 4. The CDR3 has 15 amino acids. CDR3 DNA sequence: TGTGCCTGGGCGACAGGGATCTCCTATAATTCACCCCTCCACTTT. Translation gives CAWATGISYNSPLHF.

This clonotype was detected a few times. The chain recombines TRBV20-1 with TRBJ2-3, with D unresolved. The V end lost 0 bases, the J end lost 1 base, and 17 bases lay between the germline ends. Germline loops: CDR1 DFQATT, CDR2 SNEGSKA (reference sequence). This CDR3 has 17 amino acids. This chain's CDR3 is CSARDGLLGGGTDTQYF. The DNA of the CDR3 is TGCAGTGCTAGAGATGGTCTACTGGGTGGGGGCACAGATACGCAGTATTTT.

This clonotype was seen only a few times. The V call is TRBV12-3 or TRBV12-4, the J call TRBJ2-7; 7 positions agree with TRBD2. Trimming at V came to 6 bases and at J to 4 bases, leaving 9 bases not matched to a gene. This CDR3 has 14 amino acids. The CDR3 here is CASSAGVAWYEQYF. In DNA, the CDR3 is TGTGCCAGCAGCGCGGGGGTAGCATGGTACGAGCAGTACTTC.

The rearrangement uses TRBV5-6 and TRBJ1-4; 8 bases align to TRBD1. This CDR3 contains 14 residues. From germline, CDR1 is SGHDT and CDR2 YYEEEE. The ends lost 4 bases at V and 5 bases at J; junction bases unmatched: 4. This CDR3 reads CASSRTGPNEKLFF. In DNA, the CDR3 is TGTGCCAGCAGCCGGACAGGGCCGAATGAAAAACTGTTTTTT.